Listed here are 13 T cell receptor beta chains from one sample, sequenced in a study of T cell repertoires in cytomegalovirus infection. Via MiXCR, TCRdb re-called the reads, giving one row per CDR3 protein. The repertoire includes about 260,000 distinct CDR3 sequences, roughly an eighth of them detected once, and 7.5% to 10% sits in the top ten. Input material: PBMCs. These receptors all come from a human donor in good health (CMV status not recorded). Some clones in this sample may be carry-over from other donors' samples.

There are many counts of this clonotype. The V call is TRBV7-2, the J call TRBJ2-2, with 10 positions matching TRBD1. There are 16 residues in the CDR3. The trim removed 4 bases at V and 4 bases at J, leaving 6 bases unmatched. Germline V lookup: CDR1 SGHTA, CDR2 FQGNSA. The CDR3 spells CASSSRGDRGTGELFF. CDR3 coding DNA: TGTGCCAGCAGCTCACGTGGGGACAGGGGCACCGGGGAGCTGTTTTTT. The whole variable domain, filled in from reference TRBV7-2 and TRBJ2-2, reads GAGVSQSPSNKVTEKGKDVELRCDPISGHTALYWYRQSLGQGLEFLIYFQGNSAPDKSGLPSDRFSAERTGGSVSTLTIQRTQQEDSAVYLCASSSRGDRGTGELFFGEGSRLTVL.

V gene TRBV5-4 combines with J gene TRBJ1-2; TRBD1 matches 7 bases. The CDR3 has 14 amino acids. Trimming at V came to 4 bases and at J to 0 bases, leaving 3 bases not matched to a gene. CDR1 SGHNT and CDR2 YYREEE come from the germline V gene (reference sequence). The CDR3 region has the DNA TGTGCCAGCAGCAGCGGGACAGCTAACTATGGCTACACCTTC. Amino acids: CASSSGTANYGYTF.

This clonotype was counted at least ten times. V is TRBV7-9 and J is TRBJ2-5, with D perhaps matching TRBD2 (6 bases). Trimming stripped 5 bases from V and 2 bases from J, with 12 bases between. Germline V gene sequence: CDR1 SEHNR, CDR2 FQNEAQ (reference sequence). The CDR3 runs to 14 residues. CDR3 nucleotides: TGTGCCAGCAGCCCCACGGAGGGACAAGAGACCCAGTACTTC. It yields the protein CASSPTEGQETQYF.

This clonotype was counted ten times or more. The CDR3 is CSIRPPGETQYF. The CDR3 DNA reads as TGCAGTATCCGACCGCCCGGGGAGACCCAGTACTTC. V is TRBV20-1 and J is TRBJ2-5, with D unclear. Per germline, CDR1 DFQATT and CDR2 SNEGSKA (reference sequence). Trimming pared 8 bases from V and 5 bases from J, leaving 15 bases between. CDR3 size: 12 residues.

This clonotype was observed many times. V is TRBV7-3 and J is TRBJ1-5, with 9 bases matching TRBD1. Unmatched junction bases numbered 4, after V lost 4 bases and J lost 6 bases. The CDR3 length is 14 residues. The V gene's germline CDR1 is SGHTA and CDR2 FQGTGA. The CDR3 DNA follows: TGTGCCAGCAGCTCGACAGGGGGAAGTCAGCCCCAGCATTTT. It is translated as CASSSTGGSQPQHF.

In this sample, this clonotype turned up many times. The V and J genes are TRBV6-4 and TRBJ2-1, with 9 bases fitting TRBD2. Germline loops: CDR1 MRHNA, CDR2 SNTAGT. Trimming at V came to 3 bases and at J to 7 bases, leaving 7 bases not matched to a gene. The CDR3 sequence is 15 residues long. CDR3 sequence reads: CASSELAGDNNEQFF. The DNA for the CDR3 is TGTGCCAGCAGTGAATTAGCGGGAGATAATAATGAGCAGTTCTTC.

This clonotype was counted at least ten times. The V call is TRBV7-2, the J call TRBJ1-4; D gene ambiguous. Deletions cut 2 bases from V and 3 bases from J, with 7 bases between. Germline V lookup: CDR1 SGHTA, CDR2 FQGNSA. The CDR3 consists of 14 residues. The CDR3 protein is CASSLSAANEKLFF. The CDR3 nucleotides read TGTGCCAGCAGCTTATCCGCGGCTAATGAAAAACTGTTTTTT. The entire variable domain, with the rest obtained from reference TRBV7-2 and TRBJ1-4, is as follows: GAGVSQSPSNKVTEKGKDVELRCDPISGHTALYWYRQSLGQGLEFLIYFQGNSAPDKSGLPSDRFSAERTGGSVSTLTIQRTQQEDSAVYLCASSLSAANEKLFFGSGTQLSVL.

This clonotype was recorded many times. This chain links TRBV7-2 with TRBJ1-4; the D gene is possibly TRBD1 (5 bases). This CDR3 is built from 16 residues. With 0 bases removed from V and 8 bases from J, the gap between germline ends came to 16 bases. From germline, CDR1 is SGHTA and CDR2 FQGNSA. CDR3 residues: CASSLARGFKGEKLFF. The CDR3 DNA sequence: TGTGCCAGCAGCTTAGCGCGGGGATTCAAGGGGGAAAAACTGTTTTTT.

As to this clonotype: This clone may be a read error of a much larger clone one base away. The chain combines TRBV7-9 with TRBJ1-4; 7 bases align to TRBD1. CDR3 length: 16 residues. Losses at the gene ends were 4 bases for V and 7 bases for J; bases not matched to a gene: 12. The V gene's germline CDR1 is SEHNR and CDR2 FQNEAQ (reference sequence). DNA for the CDR3: TGTGCCAGCAGCTCCCCGAAGACAGGGCGAGGTGAAAAACTGTTTTTT. It is translated as CASSSPKTGRGEKLFF. The entire variable domain, with the rest obtained from reference TRBV7-9 and TRBJ1-4, is as follows: DTGVSQNPRHKITKRGQNVTFRCDPISEHNRLYWYRQTLGQGPEFLTYFQNEAQLEKSRLLSDRFSAERPKGSFSTLEIQRTEQGDSAMYLCASSSPKTGRGEKLFFGSGTQLSVL.

Many counts were recorded for this clonotype. The CDR3 nucleotides read TGTGCCAGCAGTCTTAGCGGGGGCCATCTGGAGCAGTACTTC. Encoded protein: CASSLSGGHLEQYF. The rearrangement joins TRBV6-1 to TRBJ2-7, with TRBD2 matching over 9 bases. Per germline, CDR1 MNHNS and CDR2 SASEGT. The CDR3 runs 14 residues. V lost 5 bases to trimming and J lost 7 bases; unmatched junction nucleotides: 9.

In its sample, this clonotype was seen a few times. The CDR3 DNA follows: TGTGCCAGCGCCCGCTCTGGGCCGGATTACGAGCAGTACTTC. Its protein is CASARSGPDYEQYF. The V and J genes are TRBV19 and TRBJ2-7; D is unclear. The CDR3 loop spans 14 amino acids. In germline, CDR1 is LNHDA, CDR2 SQIVND (reference sequence). Trimming took off 9 bases at V and 4 bases at J, with 19 bases between the two ends.

The chain recombines TRBV5-4 with TRBJ1-4; D gene uncertain. V was cut by 1 base and J by 9 bases, with 10 bases left in between. From germline, CDR1 is SGHNT and CDR2 YYREEE (reference sequence). The CDR3 has 13 residues. CDR3: CASSLTGNKKLFF. As DNA, the CDR3 is TGTGCCAGCAGCTTGACCGGGAATAAAAAACTGTTTTTT.

This clonotype was counted a few times. V usage is TRBV2 and J usage is TRBJ2-3, with a tentative D call TRBD1 (5 bases). Germline loops: CDR1 SNHLY, CDR2 FYNNEI. V dropped 2 bases and J dropped 4 bases, with 16 bases sitting between them. This CDR3 contains 16 residues. This CDR3 reads CASSEWQGRGADTQYF. CDR3 sequence (DNA): TGTGCCAGCAGTGAATGGCAGGGAAGGGGCGCAGATACGCAGTATTTT.